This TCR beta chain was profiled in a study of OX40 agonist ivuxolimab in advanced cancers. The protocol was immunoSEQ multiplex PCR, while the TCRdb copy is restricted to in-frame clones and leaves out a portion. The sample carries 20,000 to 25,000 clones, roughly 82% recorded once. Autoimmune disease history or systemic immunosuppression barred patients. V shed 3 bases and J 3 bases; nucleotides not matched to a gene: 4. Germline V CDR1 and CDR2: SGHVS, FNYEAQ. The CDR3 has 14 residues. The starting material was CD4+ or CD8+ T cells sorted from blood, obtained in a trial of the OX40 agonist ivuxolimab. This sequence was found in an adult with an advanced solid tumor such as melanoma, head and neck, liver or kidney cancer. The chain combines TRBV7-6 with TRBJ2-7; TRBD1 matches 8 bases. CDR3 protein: CASSFGQGGYEQYF. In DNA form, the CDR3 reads TGTGCCAGCAGCTTCGGACAGGGAGGCTACGAGCAGTACTTC.